This T cell receptor beta chain was obtained from a study of blood T cell repertoires in COVID-19. In the study overall: Both acute and convalescent COVID-19 samples were obtained from the United States, Italy and Spain. T cells, B-cell-depleted T cells, or PBMCs provided the cDNA or gDNA that served as material.

The CDR3 extends over 14 amino acids. Germline V lookup: CDR1 MDHEN, CDR2 SYDVKM. Per the authors' pipeline: It was from reference gene primer amplification that nucleated cell counts were estimated. The assay was immunoSEQ multiplex PCR, and TCRdb's table has in-frame clones only and misses some. The DNA was the basis for D and trimming; V, J and clone size are from that table. This sample has approximately 270,000 clones; about 89% occur once, and the top ten carry about 8.6%. As regards this clone: Germline and junction disagree at one end, which may indicate a read error.

The sample was peripheral blood. V usage is TRBV28 and J usage is TRBJ1-1; a weak D match, TRBD1 (6 bases). The TCR was taken from a man aged 40-50 years with active or convalescent COVID-19. The CDR3 DNA sequence: TGTGCCAGCACCACCGACAGGATGAACGCTGAAGCTTTCTTT. Its protein product is CASTTDRMNAEAFF.